This is a list of T cell receptor beta chains from one sample in a study of blood T cell repertoires in COVID-19. Produced via immunoSEQ multiplex PCR; TCRdb's table is partial and in-frame only. The sample holds hundreds of thousands of clones; about nine tenths are singletons and the top ten take less than 3%. Sequenced sample: PBMCs or T cells enriched from blood (not recorded which). The receptors derive from a woman in her forties or fifties who had recovered from COVID-19. CDR3s leave out the opening cysteine and the closing phenylalanine or tryptophan. The order of the fields is J gene, V gene, CDR3 length, CDR3 protein.

TRBJ2-4	TRBV6-1	10	ASSEFGGIQY
TRBJ2-5	TRBV19	14	ASSKGLAGTLGTQY
TRBJ1-6	TRBV3-1/TRBV3-2	13	ASSPLRDRGSPLH
TRBJ2-1	TRBV13	13	ASSTTSGRVYEQF
TRBJ2-3	TRBV19	14	ASSPSGRAVTDTQY
TRBJ1-1	TRBV5-5	12	ASSLGGSNTEAF
TRBJ1-4	TRBV5-1	12	ASRPGVTNEKLF
TRBJ2-1	TRBV5-1	11	ASSRLAGNEQF
TRBJ1-4	TRBV10-3	14	AISHRHRATNEKLF
TRBJ1-2	TRBV11-2	13	ASSPPESYYYGYT
TRBJ2-3	TRBV28	12	ASLGLAGVDTQY
TRBJ2-1	TRBV24-1	14	ATSEPSSGGYNEQF
TRBJ1-1	TRBV3-1/TRBV3-2	12	ASSPRPRGTEAF
TRBJ2-1	TRBV7-2	14	ASSLGRQGAGNEQF
TRBJ1-4	TRBV2	12	ASRSTGFVEKLF
TRBJ2-1	TRBV11-2	11	ASSPPPGTGKF
TRBJ1-5	TRBV7-9	15	ASSLDGLSGSNQPQH
TRBJ1-1	TRBV3-1/TRBV3-2	15	ASSPGMRGLGNTEAF
TRBJ1-4	TRBV6-5	13	ASGDRDRANEKLF
TRBJ2-6	TRBV4-2	16	ASSQDPLQGTGANVLT
TRBJ2-4	TRBV6-5	14	ASSSTSVRSKNIQY
TRBJ1-1	TRBV28	12	ASSVPGLHTEAF
TRBJ1-1	TRBV6-5	13	ASSYWGEGNTEAF
TRBJ1-4	TRBV11-2	12	ASSPVTGMEKLF
TRBJ1-1	TRBV6-6	11	ASLGAPNTEAF
TRBJ2-7	TRBV10-1	12	ASSESLAGGKQY
TRBJ2-7	TRBV18	11	ASGGTGGFEQY
TRBJ1-5	TRBV28	13	ASSTTRQGGQPQH
TRBJ2-1	TRBV27	15	ASSLLTGGPSYNEQF
TRBJ2-5	TRBV19	11	ASSKRRGETQY
TRBJ2-7	TRBV3-1/TRBV3-2	14	ASSQTGTSGTREQY
TRBJ1-2	TRBV7-9	14	ASSLEVTGADYGYT
TRBJ1-4	TRBV29-1	12	SVDTGRANEKLF
TRBJ2-2	TRBV21-1	13	ASSKEGANTGELF
TRBJ2-6	TRBV18	16	ASSPVSYRGSGANVLT
TRBJ2-5	TRBV10-1	13	ASSEGDRDQETQY
TRBJ2-2	TRBV2	13	ASGLAGLNTGELF
TRBJ2-3	TRBV12-1	10	ARGLAEGTQY
TRBJ1-1	TRBV27	13	ASSLESGGQTEAF
TRBJ2-3	TRBV5-6	13	ASSFGQGLGDTQY
TRBJ2-2	TRBV3-1/TRBV3-2	13	ASSQEGPGGGELF
TRBJ2-5	TRBV14	15	ASSPGTSGSWQETQY
TRBJ2-5	TRBV15	13	ATSLRTGVVETQY
TRBJ2-1	TRBV29-1	9	SGVLETEQF
TRBJ2-3	TRBV15	13	ATSRGGLEADTQY
TRBJ2-7	TRBV4-3	12	ASSQDVGPYEQY
TRBJ1-1	TRBV18	11	ASSPSGGTEAF
TRBJ1-6	TRBV6-6	13	ASNIDMAMNSPLH
TRBJ1-6	TRBV4-3	12	ASSMDRGDSPLH
TRBJ1-2	TRBV19	12	ASSIIGGVYGYT
TRBJ1-1	TRBV14	12	ASSQDASGSEAF
TRBJ1-1	TRBV2	14	ASSSSRGRVNTEAF
TRBJ2-2	TRBV11-1	12	ASSSQLNTGELF
TRBJ1-2	TRBV2	15	ASSEAHYRGPSYGYT